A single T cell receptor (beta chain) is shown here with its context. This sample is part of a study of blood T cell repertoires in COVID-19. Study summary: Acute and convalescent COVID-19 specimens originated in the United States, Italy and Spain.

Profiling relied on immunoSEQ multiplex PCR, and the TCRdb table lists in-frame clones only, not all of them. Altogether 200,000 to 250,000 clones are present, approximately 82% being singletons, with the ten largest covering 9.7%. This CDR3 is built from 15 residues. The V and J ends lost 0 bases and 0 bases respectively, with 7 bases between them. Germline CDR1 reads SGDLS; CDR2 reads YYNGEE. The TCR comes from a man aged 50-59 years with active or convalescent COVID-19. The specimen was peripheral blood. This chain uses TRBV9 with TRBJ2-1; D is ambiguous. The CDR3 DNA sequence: TGTGCCAGCAGCGTAGCGCTAGGCTCCTACAATGAGCAGTTCTTC. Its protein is CASSVALGSYNEQFF.